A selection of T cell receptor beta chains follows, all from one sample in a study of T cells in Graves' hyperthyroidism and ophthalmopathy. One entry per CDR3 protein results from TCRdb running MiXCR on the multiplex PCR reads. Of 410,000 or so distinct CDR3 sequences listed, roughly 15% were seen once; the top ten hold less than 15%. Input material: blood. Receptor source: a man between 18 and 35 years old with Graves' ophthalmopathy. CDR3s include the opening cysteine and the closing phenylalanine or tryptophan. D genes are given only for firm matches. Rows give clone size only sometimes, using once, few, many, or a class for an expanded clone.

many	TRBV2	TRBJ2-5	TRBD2	CASSVGGLAETQYF	TGTGCCAGCAGTGTGGGGGGACTAGCAGAGACCCAGTACTTC
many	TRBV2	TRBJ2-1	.	CASSEVASSQYNEQFF	TGTGCCAGCAGTGAAGTGGCTAGCTCCCAATACAATGAGCAGTTCTTC
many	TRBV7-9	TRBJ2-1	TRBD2	CASSLGLAGGREQFF	TGTGCCAGCAGCTTGGGACTAGCGGGGGGGCGCGAGCAGTTCTTC
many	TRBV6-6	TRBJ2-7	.	CASSYSSSYEQYF	TGTGCCAGCAGTTACTCCTCCTCCTACGAGCAGTACTTC
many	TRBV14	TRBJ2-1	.	CASSQQHRSYNEQFF	TGTGCCAGCAGCCAACAACATCGCTCCTACAATGAGCAGTTCTTC
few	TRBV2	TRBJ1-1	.	CASLGQFTEAFF	TGTGCCAGCCTTGGACAGTTCACTGAAGCTTTCTTT
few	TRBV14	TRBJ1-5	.	CASSPEWGPSNQPQHF	TGTGCCAGCAGCCCCGAATGGGGACCTAGCAATCAGCCCCAGCATTTT
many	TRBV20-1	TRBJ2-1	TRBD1	CSATPGTGRYEQFF	TGCAGTGCTACCCCAGGGACAGGGAGGTATGAGCAGTTCTTC
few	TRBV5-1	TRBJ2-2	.	CASSTWGGNTGELFF	TGCGCCAGCAGCACCTGGGGCGGGAACACCGGGGAGCTGTTTTTT
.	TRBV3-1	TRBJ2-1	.	CASSERTNEQFF	TGTGCCAGCAGCGAACGGACCAATGAGCAGTTCTTC
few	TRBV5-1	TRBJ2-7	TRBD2	CASRSEREPSYEQYF	TGCGCCAGCAGAAGCGAGCGGGAGCCATCATACGAGCAGTACTTC
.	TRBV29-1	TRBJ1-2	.	CSVAAGEGYGYTF	TGCAGCGTTGCCGCAGGGGAAGGCTATGGCTACACCTTC
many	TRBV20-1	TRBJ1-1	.	CSARVGRHQNTEAFF	TGCAGTGCTAGAGTTGGGAGACACCAGAACACTGAAGCTTTCTTT
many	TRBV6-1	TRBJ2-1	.	CASSEYDARRDSYNEQFF	TGTGCCAGCAGTGAATACGACGCCCGGAGGGACTCCTACAATGAGCAGTTCTTC
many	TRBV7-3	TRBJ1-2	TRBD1	CASSLAGGNGYTF	TGTGCCAGCAGCTTAGCAGGGGGCAATGGCTACACCTTC
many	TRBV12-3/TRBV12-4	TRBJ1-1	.	CASSRRPYTEAFF	TGTGCCAGCAGCCGGCGACCTTACACTGAAGCTTTCTTT
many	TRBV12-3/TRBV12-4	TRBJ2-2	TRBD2	CASSPTGLANTGELFF	TGTGCCAGCAGTCCCACCGGACTAGCTAACACCGGGGAGCTGTTTTTT
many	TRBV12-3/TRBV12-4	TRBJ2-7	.	CASSLYSSEQYF	TGTGCCAGCAGTTTATATAGCTCCGAGCAGTACTTC
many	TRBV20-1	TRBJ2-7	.	CSARGPPRGRDYEQYF	TGCAGTGCTAGAGGACCGCCGAGGGGCCGGGACTACGAGCAGTACTTC
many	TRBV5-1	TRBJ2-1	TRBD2	CASSLEGGRWNEQFF	TGCGCCAGCAGCTTGGAGGGCGGGAGATGGAATGAGCAGTTCTTC
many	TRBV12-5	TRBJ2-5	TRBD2	CASGPLAGGETQYF	TGTGCTAGTGGACCACTAGCGGGAGGGGAGACCCAGTACTTC
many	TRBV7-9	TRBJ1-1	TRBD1	CASSQDRGLSSFAEAFF	TGTGCCAGCAGCCAGGACAGGGGGCTTTCCTCCTTCGCTGAAGCTTTCTTT
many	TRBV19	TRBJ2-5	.	CASSIDLQETQYF	TGTGCCAGTAGTATAGACCTCCAAGAGACCCAGTACTTC
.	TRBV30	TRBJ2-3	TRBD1	CAWSLSSQGAPYF	TGTGCCTGGAGTCTCTCTTCCCAGGGGGCCCCGTATTTT
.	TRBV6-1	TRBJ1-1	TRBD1	CASTYSGTGLTEAFF	TGTGCCAGCACCTACAGCGGGACAGGGCTGACTGAAGCTTTCTTT
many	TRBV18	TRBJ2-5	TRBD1	CASSPPGTAIQETQYF	TGTGCCAGCTCACCACCCGGGACAGCTATCCAAGAGACCCAGTACTTC
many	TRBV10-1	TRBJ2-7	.	CASSEGQFTYEQYF	TGCGCCAGCAGTGAGGGCCAGTTTACCTACGAGCAGTACTTC
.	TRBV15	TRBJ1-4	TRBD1	CATSRGTGPSNEKLFF	TGTGCCACCAGCAGAGGGACAGGGCCCTCTAATGAAAAACTGTTTTTT
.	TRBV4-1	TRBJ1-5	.	CASSQDRNGNQPQHF	TGCGCCAGCAGCCAAGATAGGAATGGCAATCAGCCCCAGCATTTT
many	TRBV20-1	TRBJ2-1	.	CSARVVRLDNEQFF	TGCAGTGCTAGAGTGGTTAGATTGGACAATGAGCAGTTCTTC
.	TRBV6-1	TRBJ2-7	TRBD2	CASSGLAGVYEQYF	TGTGCCAGCAGCGGACTAGCGGGAGTATACGAGCAGTACTTC
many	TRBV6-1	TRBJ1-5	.	CASSPGGGVDQPQHF	TGTGCCAGCAGTCCGGGGGGGGGGGTCGATCAGCCCCAGCATTTT
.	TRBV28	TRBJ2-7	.	CASSLAGATYEQYF	TGTGCCAGCAGTTTGGCAGGGGCAACCTACGAGCAGTACTTC
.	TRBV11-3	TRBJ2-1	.	CASSLAGGLLFF	TGTGCCAGCAGCTTAGCTGGGGGGCTACTGTTCTTC
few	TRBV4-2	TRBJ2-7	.	CASSQGLGLTYYEQYF	TGTGCCAGCAGCCAAGGTCTTGGACTTACCTACTACGAGCAGTACTTC
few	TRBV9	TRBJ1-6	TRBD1	CASSSGTGVSYNSPLHF	TGTGCCAGCAGCTCCGGGACAGGGGTCTCCTATAATTCACCCCTCCACTTT
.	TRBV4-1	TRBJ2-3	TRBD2	CASSQDPLAGTDTQYF	TGCGCCAGCAGCCAAGATCCCCTAGCGGGGACAGATACGCAGTATTTT
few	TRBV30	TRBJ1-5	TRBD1	CAWRNSQGVNSNQPQHF	TGTGCCTGGAGAAACTCCCAGGGGGTCAATAGCAATCAGCCCCAGCATTTT
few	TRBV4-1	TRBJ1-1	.	CASSHPLGGGATEAFF	TGCGCCAGCAGCCACCCCCTCGGGGGGGGTGCCACTGAAGCTTTCTTT
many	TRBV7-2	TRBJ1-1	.	CASGFTRNTEAFF	TGTGCCAGCGGCTTTACCCGGAACACTGAAGCTTTCTTT
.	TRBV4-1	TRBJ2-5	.	CASSSVGGGQETQYF	TGCGCGAGCAGTTCGGTGGGGGGCGGACAAGAGACCCAGTACTTC
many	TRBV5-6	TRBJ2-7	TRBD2	CASSSRDYRYEQYF	TGTGCCAGCAGCTCCCGGGACTACCGATACGAGCAGTACTTC
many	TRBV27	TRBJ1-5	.	CASRGTFTNQPQHF	TGTGCCAGCAGGGGGACCTTCACCAATCAGCCCCAGCATTTT
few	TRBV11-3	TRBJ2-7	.	CATQKGQGYEQYF	TGTGCCACCCAAAAGGGGCAGGGCTACGAGCAGTACTTC
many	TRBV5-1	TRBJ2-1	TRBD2	CASSEREGRNEQFF	TGCGCCAGCAGCGAGCGGGAGGGAAGGAATGAGCAGTTCTTC
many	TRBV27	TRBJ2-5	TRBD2	CASSLSGGAFSPPVETQYF	TGTGCCAGCAGTTTGAGCGGGGGGGCCTTTTCTCCACCCGTAGAGACCCAGTACTTC
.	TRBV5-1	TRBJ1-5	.	CASSPTSGGNQPQHF	TGCGCCAGCAGCCCGACCTCAGGGGGCAATCAGCCCCAGCATTTT
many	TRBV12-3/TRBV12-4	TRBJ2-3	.	CASSLAQGLDTQYF	TGTGCCAGCAGTTTAGCACAGGGTTTAGATACGCAGTATTTT
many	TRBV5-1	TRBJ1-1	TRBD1	CASSGGTGGNTEAFF	TGCGCCAGCAGCGGGGGGACAGGGGGGAACACTGAAGCTTTCTTT
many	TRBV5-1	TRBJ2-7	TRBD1	CASSSSPPGQGRYEQYF	TGCGCCAGCAGCTCCTCACCCCCGGGACAGGGCCGATACGAGCAGTACTTC
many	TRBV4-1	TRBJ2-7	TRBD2	CASSQGMASGRPYEQYF	TGCGCCAGCAGCCAAGGGATGGCTAGCGGGCGCCCCTACGAGCAGTACTTC
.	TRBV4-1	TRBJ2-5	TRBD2	CASSQALAGSQETQYF	TGCGCCAGCAGCCAAGCCCTAGCGGGAAGTCAAGAGACCCAGTACTTC
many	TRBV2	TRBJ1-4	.	CASNGGWANEKLFF	TGTGCCAGCAATGGAGGGTGGGCTAATGAAAAACTGTTTTTT
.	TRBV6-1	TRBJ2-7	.	CASSITSLSYEQYF	TGTGCCAGCAGTATAACAAGTCTTTCCTACGAGCAGTACTTC
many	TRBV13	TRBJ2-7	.	CASSPMYEQYF	TGTGCCAGCAGTCCAATGTACGAGCAGTACTTC
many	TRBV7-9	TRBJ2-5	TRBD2	CASSSGLIQTQYF	TGTGCCAGCAGCTCGGGACTAATACAGACCCAGTACTTC
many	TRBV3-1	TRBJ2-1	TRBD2	CASSQKASGTLNEQFF	TGTGCCAGCAGCCAAAAGGCTAGCGGAACTCTGAATGAGCAGTTCTTC